These 6 T cell receptor beta chains originate from one sample sequenced in a study of blood T cell repertoires in COVID-19. Here immunoSEQ multiplex PCR was the method, and the copy in TCRdb shows in-frame clones only, minus some. The sample contains about 380,000 clones, 81% of which appear only once. The material sequenced was peripheral blood. The origin of the receptors is a human donor with acute or convalescent COVID-19. The donor label of this sample is uncertain.

This clone has more than one count but fewer than ten. The chain has TRBV28 and TRBJ1-2; D gene unclear. Between the trimmed V and J ends, which lost 7 bases and 8 bases, there was a span of 23 bases. In germline, CDR1 is MDHEN, CDR2 SYDVKM. The CDR3 spans 15 residues. CDR3 nucleotides: TGTGCCAGCACCTGGTCGTCTCAGGTCCCCCGCGGCTACACCTTC. As protein: CASTWSSQVPRGYTF.

The chain uses TRBV18 and TRBJ2-7, with D perhaps TRBD1 (6 bases). Deletions cut 5 bases from V and 1 base from J, with 15 bases between. Germline assignment: CDR1 KGHSH and CDR2 LQKENI. CDR3 length: 15 residues. The CDR3 region has the DNA TGTGCCAGCTCAGTCACAGGGAAGTCTTCCTACGAGCAGTACTTC. This encodes CASSVTGKSSYEQYF.

This clone was observed a single time. The chain couples TRBV15 to TRBJ1-2, with a possible D match to TRBD1 (6 bases). The CDR3 is made up of 14 amino acids. Germline CDR1 LNHNV, CDR2 YYDKDF (reference sequence). Trimming took off 0 bases at V and 4 bases at J, with 9 bases between the two ends. The CDR3 loop is CATSRDSTGYGYTF. The CDR3, as DNA: TGTGCCACCAGCAGAGATTCGACAGGCTATGGCTACACCTTC.

The V gene is TRBV2, the J gene TRBJ1-5; perhaps TRBD1 as D (5 bases). This CDR3 region has 15 residues. Germline assignment: CDR1 SNHLY and CDR2 FYNNEI. The V and J ends lost 3 bases and 1 base respectively, with 10 bases between them. The CDR3 nucleotides read TGTGCCAGCAGTGATACAGGTTTCAGCAATCAGCCCCAGCATTTT. Protein: CASSDTGFSNQPQHF.

The table lists this clone with many counts. The chain joins TRBV7-2 to TRBJ2-5; the match to TRBD1 covers 8 bases. Germline-derived CDR1 and CDR2 are SGHTA and FQGNSA. V lost 8 bases to trimming and J lost 2 bases; unmatched junction nucleotides: 4. This CDR3 contains 13 residues. CDR3 amino acids: CASRDRHQETQYF. CDR3 coding DNA: TGTGCCAGCCGGGACAGGCATCAAGAGACCCAGTACTTC.

The chain uses TRBV28 and TRBJ2-7; 8 bases map to TRBD2. CDR1 is MDHEN, CDR2 SYDVKM, per germline. This CDR3 contains 16 residues. The ends lost 10 bases at V and 2 bases at J; junction bases unmatched: 16. The chain's CDR3 is CATLTRSGGYTYEQYF. The CDR3 DNA sequence: TGTGCCACTCTGACTCGAAGCGGGGGTTATACCTACGAGCAGTACTTC.